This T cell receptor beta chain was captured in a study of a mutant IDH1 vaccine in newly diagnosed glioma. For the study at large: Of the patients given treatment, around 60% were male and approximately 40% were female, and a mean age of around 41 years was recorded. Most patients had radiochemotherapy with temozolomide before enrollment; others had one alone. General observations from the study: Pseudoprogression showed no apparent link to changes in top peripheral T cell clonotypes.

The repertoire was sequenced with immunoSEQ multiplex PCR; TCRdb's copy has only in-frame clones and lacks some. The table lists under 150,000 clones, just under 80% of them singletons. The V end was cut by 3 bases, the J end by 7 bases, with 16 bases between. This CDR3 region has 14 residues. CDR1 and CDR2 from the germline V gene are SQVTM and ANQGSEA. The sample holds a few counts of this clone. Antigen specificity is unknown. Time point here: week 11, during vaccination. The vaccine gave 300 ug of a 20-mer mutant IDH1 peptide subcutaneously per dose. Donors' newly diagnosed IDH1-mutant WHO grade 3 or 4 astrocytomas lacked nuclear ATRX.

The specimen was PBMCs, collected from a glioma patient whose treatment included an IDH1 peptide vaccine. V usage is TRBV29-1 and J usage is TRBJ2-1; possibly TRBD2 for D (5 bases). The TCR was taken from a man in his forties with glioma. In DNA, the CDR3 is TGCAGCGTTGATGGGAGTCCGGGAAGGAATGAGCAGTTCTTC. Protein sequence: CSVDGSPGRNEQFF.